This T cell receptor (beta chain) was sequenced in a study of blood T cell repertoires in COVID-19. For the study at large: Sample material is recorded as cDNA or gDNA derived from T cells, B-cell-depleted T cells, or PBMCs.

Per the original methods: Amplified reference gene primers provided the basis for estimating nucleated cell counts. Clones were read by immunoSEQ multiplex PCR, and TCRdb kept only the in-frame ones, dropping some. For V, J and clone size, that table is used; D and trimming come from the DNA. The repertoire includes about 300,000 clones, 85% to 90% of them detected once, and about 4.6% sits in the top ten. CDR1 and CDR2 from the germline V gene are MNHEY and SMNVEV (reference sequence). Between the trimmed V and J ends, which lost 6 bases and 2 bases, there was a span of 14 bases. The CDR3 consists of 15 residues.

Sequences were obtained from PBMCs or T cells enriched from blood (not recorded which). The rearrangement joins TRBV27 to TRBJ1-5; D unresolved. The clonotype originates from a man in his thirties or forties who had recovered from COVID-19. CDR3 coding DNA: TGTGCCAGCAGCCTAACTGGAGTTGGCAATCAGCCCCAGCATTTT. It yields the protein CASSLTGVGNQPQHF.